This passage covers 8 T cell receptor beta chains from one sample sequenced in a study of OX40 agonist ivuxolimab in advanced cancers. Sequencing used immunoSEQ multiplex PCR; TCRdb keeps in-frame clones, though not all of them. The sample consists of approximately 70,000 clones, roughly four fifths of them appearing once. The sample was CD4+ or CD8+ T cells sorted from blood, taken in a trial of the OX40 agonist ivuxolimab. These receptors all come from an adult with an advanced solid tumor such as melanoma, head and neck, liver or kidney cancer.

This rearrangement joins TRBV6-6 to TRBJ2-7, with TRBD1 identical over 10 bases. Looked up from germline, CDR1 is MNHNY and CDR2 is SVGAGI (reference sequence). The V and J ends lost 6 bases and 1 base, in that order; junction bases with no gene match: 9. The CDR3 length is 16 residues. The CDR3 DNA reads as TGTGCCAGCAGAGGCCGGGACAGGGGAATTTCCTACGAGCAGTACGTC. This codes for CASRGRDRGISYEQYV.

V and J are TRBV5-4 and TRBJ1-1, with unresolved D. This CDR3 is 13 amino acids long. The germline V gene encodes CDR1 SGHNT and CDR2 YYREEE (reference sequence). The V gene lost 6 bases and the J gene lost 3 bases, with 12 bases spanning the gap. The CDR3 spells CASKGLPDTEAFF. The CDR3 DNA reads as TGTGCCAGCAAGGGCCTGCCGGACACTGAAGCTTTCTTT. Full variable domain (remainder filled in from reference TRBV5-4 and TRBJ1-1): ETGVTQSPTHLIKTRGQQVTLRCSSQSGHNTVSWYQQALGQGPQFIFQYYREEENGRGNFPPRFSGLQFPNYSSELNVNALELDDSALYLCASKGLPDTEAFFGQGTRLTVV.

The chain combines TRBV9 with TRBJ2-3, with 10 bases matching TRBD2. Losses at the gene ends were 0 bases for V and 1 base for J; bases not matched to a gene: 2. The CDR3 loop spans 16 amino acids. The germline gives CDR1 SGDLS, CDR2 YYNGEE. CDR3 nucleotide sequence: TGTGCCAGCAGCGTAGGTGGGACTAGCGGCACAGATACGCAGTATTTT. This translates into CASSVGGTSGTDTQYF.

This clone was found a few times. This CDR3 reads CASSLLPAGSQETQYF. CDR3 bases: TGTGCCAGCAGTCTATTGCCCGCGGGCAGCCAAGAGACCCAGTACTTC. The chain is built from TRBV28 and TRBJ2-5; possible D gene TRBD2, 5 bases. The CDR3 consists of 16 residues. V was clipped by 5 bases and J by 1 base, with 17 bases between them. The germline V gene encodes CDR1 MDHEN and CDR2 SYDVKM. Drawing the rest from reference TRBV28 and TRBJ2-5, the complete variable domain is DVKVTQSSRYLVKRTGEKVFLECVQDMDHENMFWYRQDPGLGLRLIYFSYDVKMKEKGDIPEGYSVSREKKERFSLILESASTNQTSMYLCASSLLPAGSQETQYFGPGTRLLVL.

The chain carries TRBV7-8 and TRBJ2-1, with a weak D call TRBD2 (6 bases). Looked up from germline, CDR1 is SGHVS and CDR2 is FQNEAQ. V was trimmed by 1 base and J by 7 bases, leaving 14 bases between them. This CDR3 is 15 amino acids long. The CDR3 loop is CASSLGLAPSNEQFF. The CDR3 DNA is TGTGCCAGCAGCTTAGGTCTAGCGCCTTCTAATGAGCAGTTCTTC.

The rearrangement joins TRBV4-2 to TRBJ2-2; D is undetermined. Germline loops: CDR1 LGHNA, CDR2 YNFKEQ. CDR3 length: 16 amino acids. V lost 1 base and J 0 bases, leaving 9 bases between the germline ends. CDR3 sequence reads: CASSQGAFANTGELFF. The CDR3 coding sequence is TGTGCCAGCAGCCAAGGAGCATTCGCGAACACCGGGGAGCTGTTTTTT.

This sequence joins TRBV6-1 and TRBJ1-1, with D hard to call. The V gene lost 7 bases and the J gene lost 5 bases, with 11 bases spanning the gap. CDR3 length: 12 residues. The germline V gene encodes CDR1 MNHNS and CDR2 SASEGT. CDR3 coding DNA: TGTGCCAGCACATGGAGGGAAACTGAAGCTTTCTTT. It encodes CASTWRETEAFF.

This sequence joins TRBV10-1 and TRBJ2-1; D possibly matches TRBD1 or TRBD2 (5 bases each). With 4 bases removed from V and 5 bases from J, the gap between germline ends came to 12 bases. Germline V gene data show CDR1 as WNHNN and CDR2 as SYGVQD (reference sequence). CDR3 length: 14 residues. CDR3 region: CASSVSRGHNEQFF. The CDR3 DNA reads TGCGCCAGCAGTGTCTCGAGGGGCCACAATGAGCAGTTCTTC.